A single sample is the source of the 21 T cell receptor beta chains below, sequenced in a study of post-analysis software for immune sequencing data. Built from TCR beta cDNA, the libraries had unique molecular identifiers in them. Using its own MiXCR run on the PCR reads, TCRdb lists one record per CDR3 protein. The table has hundreds of thousands of distinct CDR3 sequences, around 60% seen once. Study results and limitations: Five or six TRBV segments, TRBV5-6, TRBV5-1 and TRBV20-1 among them, were found more frequent in patients than controls.

Their cognate antigens are unknown. The sample comprised blood. Every receptor here comes from a girl aged 2-10 years with multiple sclerosis.

This clonotype showed up just a few times. The rearrangement links TRBV7-6 to TRBJ2-1, with a weak D call TRBD2 (6 bases). This CDR3 spans 16 amino acids. Trimming pared 0 bases from V and 2 bases from J, leaving 11 bases between. Germline V gene lookup returns CDR1 SGHVS and CDR2 FNYEAQ. CDR3 in amino acids: CASSLAEWTTYNEQFF. CDR3 DNA sequence: TGTGCCAGCAGCTTAGCTGAGTGGACTACCTACAATGAGCAGTTCTTC.

The CDR3: CASSSRTGAGGYTF. CDR3 bases: TGTGCCAGCAGCTCACGGACGGGGGCCGGTGGCTACACCTTC. The V and J genes are TRBV5-5 and TRBJ1-2; D is perhaps TRBD1 (6 bases). Germline assignment: CDR1 SGHKS and CDR2 YYEKEE (reference sequence). Trimming pared 3 bases from V and 7 bases from J, leaving 16 bases between. This CDR3 comprises 14 residues.

V and J are TRBV7-2 and TRBJ2-5; D uncertain. Deletions cut 5 bases from V and 4 bases from J, with 17 bases between. This CDR3 comprises 15 residues. The germline V gene encodes CDR1 SGHTA and CDR2 FQGNSA. In DNA form, the CDR3 reads TGTGCCAGCAGCCCCCGGGCTTTAGGTGCAGAGACCCAGTACTTC. This gives the protein CASSPRALGAETQYF.

The chain links TRBV28 to TRBJ2-3; TRBD2 might be the D (6 bases). V was pared by 8 bases and J by 6 bases, with 21 bases between. This CDR3 has 15 residues. CDR1 and CDR2 (germline): MDHEN, SYDVKM. The DNA for the CDR3 is TGTGCCAGCTCTCACACCGGGACTGGGCATGATACGCAGTATTTT. This encodes CASSHTGTGHDTQYF.

This clonotype occurred a few times. V and J are TRBV20-1 and TRBJ2-7; D not resolved. The CDR3 sequence is 13 residues long. The V end lost 1 base, the J end lost 3 bases, and 10 bases lay between the germline ends. CDR1 is DFQATT and CDR2 is SNEGSKA in the germline V gene (reference sequence). CDR3 residues: CSARVGHLYEQYF. The CDR3 coding sequence is TGCAGTGCTAGAGTAGGGCACCTCTACGAGCAGTACTTC.

The chain is built from TRBV3-1 and TRBJ2-1, with TRBD1 identical over 7 bases. Trimming removed 7 bases from V and 1 base from J; junction bases left unmatched: 13. The CDR3 spans 17 residues. CDR1 and CDR2 from the germline V gene are LGHDT and YNNKEL (reference sequence). CDR3 bases: TGTGCCAGCACCCATGCGACAGGGCGAGGGTCCTACAATGAGCAGTTCTTC. It specifies CASTHATGRGSYNEQFF.

CDR3 coding DNA: TGTGCCAGCAGCCAGGCCGGGACCGCCTTAGAGACCCAGTACTTC. Its protein product is CASSQAGTALETQYF. The chain joins TRBV7-2 to TRBJ2-5; tentatively, D is TRBD1 or TRBD2 (5 bases each). The CDR3 runs 15 residues. The V gene's germline CDR1 is SGHTA and CDR2 FQGNSA. V lost 5 bases and J lost 4, with 17 bases in between.

The rearrangement links TRBV6-6 to TRBJ2-4, with D unresolved. The CDR3 sequence is 12 residues long. The V gene lost 8 bases and the J gene lost 8 bases, with 13 bases spanning the gap. Germline CDR1 is MNHNY and CDR2 is SVGAGI (reference sequence). This chain's CDR3 is CASVGTADIQYF. For the CDR3, the DNA is TGTGCCAGCGTGGGTACCGCGGACATTCAGTACTTC.

This clonotype was seen a few times. This chain links TRBV20-1 with TRBJ2-3; D is unresolved. Looked up from germline, CDR1 is DFQATT and CDR2 is SNEGSKA (reference sequence). Trimming took off 3 bases at V and 2 bases at J, with 12 bases between the two ends. CDR3 length: 14 residues. For the CDR3, the DNA is TGCAGTGCTAGTTCTCCCGGAGCCACAGATACGCAGTATTTT. This translates into CSASSPGATDTQYF.

Note on this clonotype: A clone one base away is much larger, so this may be a read error. V is TRBV3-1 and J is TRBJ2-1, with D uncertain. Germline V gene sequence: CDR1 LGHDT, CDR2 YNNKEL (reference sequence). V lost 1 base, J lost 4 bases, and 14 bases lay in between. This CDR3 has 16 residues. In DNA form, the CDR3 reads TGTGCCAGCAGCCAAGGTTACGTTTCCCCTTACAATGAGCAGTTCTTC. It is translated as CASSQGYVSPYNEQFF.

This chain links TRBV7-3 with TRBJ1-1; 8 positions match TRBD1. V dropped 2 bases and J dropped 1; count of bases not matched to a gene: 0. Germline V gives CDR1 SGHTA, CDR2 FQGTGA. The CDR3 is 14 residues long. The chain's CDR3 is CASSLQGANTEAFF. The DNA for the CDR3 is TGTGCCAGCAGCTTACAGGGGGCGAACACTGAAGCTTTCTTT.

The chain couples TRBV29-1 to TRBJ2-3; TRBD2 matches 11 bases. J was trimmed by 0 bases and V by 4 bases; bases with no gene match: 18. The germline V gene encodes CDR1 SQVTM and CDR2 ANQGSEA. The CDR3 is 20 amino acids. This CDR3 reads CSVVRIVLVAGGRSTDTQYF. DNA of the CDR3: TGCAGCGTTGTCCGAATTGTCTTGGTAGCGGGGGGGCGGAGCACAGATACGCAGTATTTT.

This clonotype was counted only a few times. The chain recombines TRBV20-1 with TRBJ1-6; no definite D call. Trimming stripped 1 base from V and 8 bases from J, with 9 bases between. Germline lookup yields CDR1 DFQATT and CDR2 SNEGSKA (reference sequence). The CDR3 has 13 residues. CDR3 bases: TGCAGTGCTAGAGGGAGGGCCGATTCACCCCTCCACTTT. It specifies CSARGRADSPLHF.

V and J are TRBV12-3 or TRBV12-4 and TRBJ2-5, with TRBD2 identical over 12 bases. Trimming removed 7 bases from V and 5 bases from J; junction bases left unmatched: 5. This CDR3 has 14 residues. The CDR3 DNA follows: TGTGCCAGCAATCTAGCGGGGGGGCGGGAGACCCAGTACTTC. It is translated as CASNLAGGRETQYF.

The chain is built from TRBV4-1 and TRBJ2-1; D gene uncertain. This CDR3 is built from 17 residues. V was shortened by 1 base and J by 2 bases, with 15 bases between the two germline ends. Per germline, CDR1 MGHRA and CDR2 YSYEKL. The CDR3 protein is CASSQVRSETTYNEQFF. For the CDR3, the DNA is TGCGCCAGCAGCCAAGTAAGGTCTGAAACCACCTACAATGAGCAGTTCTTC.

The V gene is TRBV5-1, the J gene TRBJ2-3; 7 bases map to TRBD1. V shed 4 bases and J 0 bases; nucleotides not matched to a gene: 5. Per germline, CDR1 SGHRS and CDR2 YFSETQ. This CDR3 is 15 amino acids long. The CDR3 nucleotides are TGCGCCAGCAGCGGGACAGTACTAAGCACAGATACGCAGTATTTT. Its protein is CASSGTVLSTDTQYF.

The rearrangement uses TRBV5-1 and TRBJ2-2; D might be TRBD2 (5 bases). This CDR3 region has 16 residues. V lost 0 bases to trimming and J lost 2 bases, with 11 bases between them. The germline V gene encodes CDR1 SGHRS and CDR2 YFSETQ. The CDR3, as DNA: TGCGCCAGCAGCTTGGCTGGCGGGTTTAACACCGGGGAGCTGTTTTTT. Protein sequence: CASSLAGGFNTGELFF.

This clonotype was found once. The chain joins TRBV9 to TRBJ1-2; 8 bases line up with TRBD1. Germline lookup yields CDR1 SGDLS and CDR2 YYNGEE. V shed 0 bases, J shed 7 bases, and the junction held 14 bases outside the gene matches. The CDR3 loop spans 17 amino acids. As DNA, the CDR3 is TGTGCCAGCAGCGTAGGCAGTCCCCGACAGGGGAGTAGTGGCTACACCTTC. This codes for CASSVGSPRQGSSGYTF.

This clonotype was seen more than once but under ten times. The V call is TRBV7-2, the J call TRBJ2-1; 8 nucleotides line up with TRBD2. Germline V CDR1 and CDR2: SGHTA, FQGNSA. With 6 bases clipped from V and 4 bases from J, the junction kept 8 bases outside the gene matches. This CDR3 has 15 residues. The CDR3 loop reads CASSGSSGSYNEQFF. CDR3 nucleotides: TGTGCCAGCAGTGGTTCAAGCGGGAGTTACAATGAGCAGTTCTTC.

Of note for this clonotype: A junction boundary mismatches the germline segment, possibly from a read error. V gene TRBV6-5 combines with J gene TRBJ2-3; D possibly corresponds to TRBD2 (6 bases). Germline CDR1 MNHEY, CDR2 SVGAGI. The CDR3 has 14 amino acids. CDR3 in DNA: TGTGCCGGCAGTTCCCTCGGGACTACAGATACGCAGTATTTT. This encodes CAGSSLGTTDTQYF.

The rearrangement joins TRBV20-1 to TRBJ2-3; possibly TRBD1 for D (5 bases). V was shortened by 5 bases and J by 0 bases, with 12 bases between the two germline ends. CDR3 length: 14 amino acids. Germline assignment: CDR1 DFQATT and CDR2 SNEGSKA (reference sequence). Here the CDR3 DNA reads TGCAGTGCTTATCAGGGAACTAGCACAGATACGCAGTATTTT. It codes for CSAYQGTSTDTQYF.